A single sample gave rise to the 22 T cell receptor beta chains below, sequenced in a study of beta chain features in type 1 diabetes. Study-wide points: Among all four CD4+ subsets, Type 1 diabetes patients had TCRB CDR3s that were moderately but significantly shorter.

Their cognate antigens are unknown. Expressed TCRB transcripts were sequenced after all isolated RNA was converted to cDNA. Assay used: immunoSEQ multiplex PCR; TCRdb lists only in-frame clones, some missing. The sample records about 170,000 clones, about 7.8% being singletons. Sequencing was performed on central memory CD4+ T cells from blood. These receptor sequences come from a woman between 35 and 50 years old with type 1 diabetes.

J is TRBJ2-2 and V is TRBV4-3; D gene ambiguous. V was shortened by 10 bases and J by 6 bases, with 21 bases between the two germline ends. The CDR3 sequence is 15 residues long. From germline, CDR1 is LGHNA and CDR2 YSLEER. The CDR3, as DNA: TGCGCCACCGGTGGCACTGCCGGCGGCGCCGGGGAGCTGTTTTTT. Its translation: CATGGTAGGAGELFF.

This clone has a handful of counts. The V gene is TRBV2, the J gene TRBJ2-1; 8 bases agree with TRBD2. The CDR3 length is 13 residues. The V gene's germline CDR1 is SNHLY and CDR2 FYNNEI. J gave up 10 bases and V 6 bases, and 8 bases lay outside the gene matches. The DNA for the CDR3 is TGTGCCAGCAGCTTAGGCCGACTAGCGGAGCAGTTCTTC. Translation: CASSLGRLAEQFF.

The rearrangement joins TRBV28 to TRBJ2-7; 7 nucleotides agree with TRBD1. The CDR3 is made up of 13 amino acids. Germline CDR1 and CDR2: MDHEN and SYDVKM. V lost 7 bases, J lost 2 bases, and 5 bases stayed unmatched. The CDR3 DNA sequence: TGTGCCAGCAACTTACAGGGGCCCTACGAGCAGTACTTC. It codes for CASNLQGPYEQYF.

This clone was counted at least ten times. At the DNA level, this CDR3 is encoded by other sequences in the same sample as well. The chain combines TRBV5-1 with TRBJ2-2; TRBD1 matches 8 bases. With 4 bases clipped from V and 0 bases from J, the junction kept 2 bases outside the gene matches. Germline V gene sequence: CDR1 SGHRS, CDR2 YFSETQ. This CDR3 region has 15 residues. The CDR3 reads CASSPGQANTGELFF. The CDR3 region has the DNA TGCGCCAGCAGCCCGGGACAGGCGAACACCGGGGAGCTGTTTTTT. Based on the CDR3 plus reference TRBV5-1 and TRBJ2-2, the full variable domain is KAGVTQTPRYLIKTRGQQVTLSCSPISGHRSVSWYQQTPGQGLQFLFEYFSETQRNKGNFPGRFSGRQFSNSRSEMNVSTLELGDSALYLCASSPGQANTGELFFGEGSRLTVL.

This clone was picked up a small number of times. J is TRBJ1-2 and V is TRBV7-2; TRBD1 is a possible D gene (5 bases). This CDR3 is built from 13 residues. Trimming removed 3 bases from V and 8 bases from J, with 13 bases in between. Germline lookup yields CDR1 SGHTA and CDR2 FQGNSA. The CDR3 DNA reads TGTGCCAGCAGCTTTACTCAGGGTACAGGCTACACCTTC. Translating gives CASSFTQGTGYTF.

This clone was counted only a few times. The chain employs TRBV25-1 and TRBJ1-1, with D perhaps matching TRBD1 (6 bases). The V gene lost 3 bases and the J gene lost 11 bases, with 16 bases spanning the gap. The CDR3 consists of 13 residues. Germline loops: CDR1 MGHDK, CDR2 SYGVNS. Here the CDR3 reads CASSDHQGRDAFF. CDR3 nucleotide sequence: TGTGCCAGCAGTGATCACCAGGGGCGAGATGCTTTCTTT.

This clone was found many times. The chain recombines TRBV28 with TRBJ2-5, with D perhaps matching TRBD1 (6 bases). From germline, CDR1 is MDHEN and CDR2 SYDVKM. CDR3 length equals 15 residues. V was trimmed by 5 bases and J by 5 bases, leaving 18 bases between them. CDR3 nucleotide sequence: TGTGCCAGCAGTAACAGGGTCCTGTATGGGGAGACCCAGTACTTC. This gives the protein CASSNRVLYGETQYF.

The CDR3 nucleotides read TGTGCCAGCAGTTACGTAGGGGTAGGTGAGCAGTTCTTC. It encodes CASSYVGVGEQFF. The chain employs TRBV6-5 and TRBJ2-1; the D gene is possibly TRBD1 (5 bases). Germline CDR1 is MNHEY and CDR2 is SVGAGI. The CDR3 contains 13 residues. Trimming left V 2 bases short and J 9 bases short, with 11 bases between.

The rearrangement links TRBV27 to TRBJ2-5; tentatively, D is TRBD2 (6 bases). CDR3 length equals 13 residues. CDR1 is MNHEY and CDR2 is SMNVEV in the germline V gene (reference sequence). Trimming shortened V by 7 bases and J by 3 bases, and 12 bases separated the two germline ends. CDR3 in DNA: TGTGCCAGCAAAAAAGGAGGGAAAGAGACCCAGTACTTC. Translating gives CASKKGGKETQYF.

This clone was observed a handful of times. The CDR3 loop reads CASSQDSRGTSDTQYF. Written as DNA, the CDR3 is TGCGCCAGCAGCCAAGATAGCCGGGGAACGTCAGATACGCAGTATTTT. The V gene is TRBV4-3, the J gene TRBJ2-3, with D possibly TRBD2 on 5 matching bases. With 0 bases removed from V and 4 bases from J, the gap between germline ends came to 14 bases. The length of the CDR3 is 16 residues. Germline CDR1 and CDR2: LGHNA and YSLEER.

This clone showed up just a few times. This chain connects TRBV2 to TRBJ1-2; a possible D gene is TRBD1 (5 bases). Between the trimmed V and J ends, which lost 3 bases and 7 bases, there was a span of 12 bases. Germline values: CDR1 SNHLY, CDR2 FYNNEI. CDR3 length equals 13 residues. This CDR3 is CASSDQGYTGYTF. DNA of the CDR3: TGTGCCAGCAGTGACCAGGGTTATACTGGCTACACCTTC.

This chain uses TRBV27 with TRBJ1-5, with D unresolved. The ends were cut back, 5 bases at V and 0 bases at J, with 14 bases in the middle. The germline CDR1 and CDR2 sequences are MNHEY and SMNVEV (reference sequence). CDR3 length: 16 amino acids. The CDR3: CASSPAGSHSNQPQHF. The CDR3 DNA sequence: TGTGCCAGCAGTCCCGCAGGCTCCCATAGCAATCAGCCCCAGCATTTT.

The chain recombines TRBV28 with TRBJ2-1, with a possible D match to TRBD2 (6 bases). Per germline, CDR1 MDHEN and CDR2 SYDVKM. The CDR3 covers 16 residues. Trimming left V 5 bases short and J 4 bases short, with 18 bases between. CDR3 bases: TGTGCCAGCAGTCACCGACAGCGGGCGAGATACAATGAGCAGTTCTTC. It is translated as CASSHRQRARYNEQFF.

The V and J genes are TRBV7-2 and TRBJ2-2; the D gene is possibly TRBD2 (5 bases). The V gene's germline CDR1 is SGHTA and CDR2 FQGNSA. V lost 3 bases and J lost 1, with 12 bases in between. The CDR3 has 16 amino acids. CDR3 in DNA: TGTGCCAGCAGCTTCCCCTCAGCGGAGAACACCGGGGAGCTGTTTTTT. Translated: CASSFPSAENTGELFF.

In this sample, this clone turned up a few times. This chain connects TRBV6-1 to TRBJ1-2; D not resolved. V was clipped by 7 bases and J by 8 bases, with 17 bases between them. Germline V gene lookup returns CDR1 MNHNS and CDR2 SASEGT. The CDR3 covers 13 residues. Written as DNA, the CDR3 is TGTGCCAGCAACCTCGACACCGTGGTGGGCTACACCTTC. Translated: CASNLDTVVGYTF.

This clone was seen a few times. The V call is TRBV7-9, the J call TRBJ1-5; tentatively, D is TRBD1 (5 bases). This CDR3 is built from 13 residues. Germline V lookup: CDR1 SEHNR, CDR2 FQNEAQ (reference sequence). Trimming left V 5 bases short and J 3 bases short, with 8 bases between. The CDR3 sequence: CASSRGDNQPQHF. Written as DNA, the CDR3 is TGTGCCAGCAGCCGGGGGGACAATCAGCCCCAGCATTTT.

This clone was recorded a few times. The chain employs TRBV5-1 and TRBJ2-1, with D unresolved. The germline V gene encodes CDR1 SGHRS and CDR2 YFSETQ. V gave up 0 bases and J gave up 10 bases, with 8 bases separating them. This CDR3 region has 12 residues. The CDR3 nucleotides are TGCGCCAGCAGCTTGGCCTTCACAGAGCAGTTCTTC. This translates into CASSLAFTEQFF.

The sample holds a few counts of this clone. The CDR3 region is CASSQVVSGGGNEQFF. In DNA, the CDR3 is TGCGCCAGCAGCCAAGTGGTTAGCGGGGGGGGCAATGAGCAGTTCTTC. The V call is TRBV4-1, the J call TRBJ2-1; 11 bases are shared with TRBD2. The CDR3 is made up of 16 amino acids. V lost 1 base, J lost 6 bases, and 5 bases stayed unmatched. Germline lookup yields CDR1 MGHRA and CDR2 YSYEKL.

Only a few counts were recorded for this clone. This CDR3 is CASSYGSRAGGKLFF. The CDR3 nucleotides read TGTGCCAGCAGTTACGGTTCCAGGGCCGGGGGAAAACTGTTTTTT. V gene TRBV6-5 combines with J gene TRBJ1-4; a weak D match, TRBD1 (5 bases). The V end was cut by 2 bases, the J end by 10 bases, with 17 bases between. The CDR3 has 15 residues. Germline CDR1 is MNHEY and CDR2 is SVGAGI.

The CDR3 here is CSVGGLRDTEAFF. CDR3 DNA: TGCAGCGTTGGAGGACTCCGGGACACTGAAGCTTTCTTT. The gene calls are TRBV29-1 and TRBJ1-1, with D unresolved. The CDR3 is 13 residues long. Per germline, CDR1 SQVTM and CDR2 ANQGSEA. Trimming took off 4 bases at V and 3 bases at J, with 12 bases between the two ends. The full variable domain, completed using reference TRBV29-1 and TRBJ1-1, is SAVISQKPSRDICQRGTSLTIQCQVDSQVTMMFWYRQQPGQSLTLIATANQGSEATYESGFVIDKFPISRPNLTFSTLTVSNMSPEDSSIYLCSVGGLRDTEAFFGQGTRLTVV.

This clone was seen more than once but under ten times. The chain joins TRBV6-5 to TRBJ1-3; tentative D call: TRBD1 (5 bases). The CDR3 has 16 residues. Trimming took off 4 bases at V and 0 bases at J, with 13 bases between the two ends. Germline CDR1 MNHEY, CDR2 SVGAGI. This CDR3 is CASSWGRASSGNTIYF. The CDR3 coding sequence is TGTGCCAGCAGTTGGGGGAGGGCGAGCTCTGGAAACACCATATATTTT.

This clone has only a few counts. The rearrangement joins TRBV9 to TRBJ2-2; TRBD1 is a possible D gene (5 bases). Trimming pared 2 bases from V and 6 bases from J, leaving 11 bases between. CDR3 length: 14 residues. The germline CDR1 and CDR2 sequences are SGDLS and YYNGEE. In nucleotides, the CDR3 is TGTGCCAGCAGCGTTACCGACAGTCCCGGGGAGCTGTTTTTT. This encodes CASSVTDSPGELFF.